This T cell receptor (beta chain) was profiled in a study of blood T cell repertoires in COVID-19. Some clones are missing from TCRdb's copy, which holds only in-frame ones; the method was immunoSEQ multiplex PCR. This sample has some 400,000 clones, with approximately 89% found just once. Germline V gene sequence: CDR1 SGHTA, CDR2 FQGNSA. CDR3 length: 17 amino acids. Losses at the gene ends were 5 bases for V and 4 bases for J; bases not matched to a gene: 12. Source material: PBMCs or T cells enriched from blood (not recorded which). V and J are TRBV7-2 and TRBJ2-3; the match to TRBD2 covers 10 bases. The clonotype originates from a woman in her thirties or forties who had been exposed to COVID-19. CDR3 sequence: CASSLRGLASRADTQYF. The DNA for the CDR3 is TGTGCCAGCAGCCTCAGGGGACTAGCGTCTAGGGCAGATACGCAGTATTTT. Using reference TRBV7-2 and TRBJ2-3 for the parts outside the CDR3, the full variable domain is GAGVSQSPSNKVTEKGKDVELRCDPISGHTALYWYRQSLGQGLEFLIYFQGNSAPDKSGLPSDRFSAERTGGSVSTLTIQRTQQEDSAVYLCASSLRGLASRADTQYFGPGTRLTVL.